In its sample, the clone carrying this TCR beta chain was seen a few times. Antigen: not known. These data are taken from a study of beta chain features in type 1 diabetes. Study information: All samples combined gave around 98,000,000 sorted cells for examination. Study conclusions and caveats: Naive, central memory and Treg TCRB repertoires appeared more alike in patients than in healthy donors. Type 1 diabetes patients showed a moderate but significant shortening of TCRB CDR3s in all four CD4+ subsets.

TCRB transcripts that were expressed got sequenced, as all of the isolated RNA had been reverse transcribed. Only in-frame clones appear in the TCRdb table, and some are missing; sequencing was by immunoSEQ multiplex PCR. Of roughly 150,000 clones listed, 7.5% to 8.5% are singletons. The source is a man in his late teens or twenties with type 1 diabetes. Source material: central memory CD4+ T cells from blood.

In DNA form, the CDR3 reads TGTGCCAGTAGTATCAGGGTATCCGGCTACACCTTC. It encodes CASSIRVSGYTF. The chain is built from TRBV19 and TRBJ1-2; TRBD1 is a possible D gene (5 bases). Germline V gene data show CDR1 as LNHDA and CDR2 as SQIVND (reference sequence). V lost 3 bases to trimming and J lost 8 bases, with 10 bases between them. This CDR3 is 12 amino acids long.